This TCR beta chain came from a study of spatial heterogeneity in lung cancer (dated by TCRdb to between 2018 and 2021). For the study in its entirety: Beta-chain transcripts were consistently detected in greater numbers than alpha-chain transcripts, which likely reflected higher beta-chain transcript abundance. In tumor regions, TCR transcript counts showed a strong correlation with a T cell transcriptional module score derived from matched bulk RNA-seq. In the raw uncorrected reads, each unique combination of TCR and UMI appeared more than ten times on average. The study quantitatively compared TCR alpha and beta repertoires across multiple tumor regions, matched nontumor lung and blood in non-small cell lung cancer. Nonsynonymous mutation counts, determined by whole-exome sequencing of tumor tissue, were related to TCR repertoire features. At surgery, both alpha and beta chains were TCR-sequenced in over 200 tumor regions, fewer than 65 matched nontumor lung samples and over 50 PBMC samples.

To prepare the library, 5' RACE was applied. For sequencing, a NextSeq 500 was employed. The TCR library protocol attached a unique molecular identifier to each TCR cDNA molecule to allow correction of PCR and sequencing errors. Processing in the source paper ran as follows. TCR identification, UMI-based error correction and CDR3 extraction were performed with Decombinator tools. TCRs above a frequency of 2 per 1,000, corresponding to the top 1% of the tumor frequency distribution, were defined as expanded. Expanded tumor TCRs statistically deemed absent (corrected P<0.05) from at least one tumor region were classed as regional, and all other expanded tumor TCRs were classed as ubiquitous. Renyi diversity was computed with the R vegan package after each repertoire had been subsampled 100 times to 5,000 TCRs. To build CDR3 similarity networks, amino acid triplet string-kernel similarity was used, and CDR3s were connected when their pairwise similarity was above 0.82. The raw public reads went through TCRdb reprocessing: fastp at Q25, MiXCR clone calling, in-frame beta chains kept. Every entry covers one CDR3 protein and lists the most common genes and DNA from its rows. TCRdb, not the original authors, processed these V and J calls. The sample profile shows around 16,000 distinct CDR3 sequences; 6.5% to 8% of them were found once. The ten largest account for around 19% of the sample.

This clonotype was counted many times. Its antigen is currently not known. No base qualities exist here, and no much larger clone lies one base off it. The library was designed around alpha chains, so this beta chain is a stray read whose abundance carries little weight. What the time point label conveys for this sample: sample taken at primary tumor resection. Samples were obtained from 72 patients with early-stage, untreated non-small cell lung cancer from the lung TRACERx cohort. Whole RNA extracted from tumor and nontumor lung tissue, or from cryopreserved PBMC samples, was used for TCR sequencing without cell sorting. Patients were selected for TCR sequencing only if sufficient RNA was available from at least two tumor regions. Before being selected, tumor and adjacent nontumor lung specimens were reviewed by a lung pathologist. The junction carries 15 bases between V and J, which are trimmed by 3 bases and 0 bases respectively. Per the germline V gene, MDHEN is the CDR1 and SYDVKM is the CDR2. Inclusive of the bounding cysteine and phenylalanine, the CDR3 is 16 residues long. The sequence is cut down to CDR3 DNA, 48 bases in frame from base 1.

What the authors observed across the whole study: Confirming at a functional level the hypothesis that regional TCRs recognize regional mutations was considered to require additional single-cell paired TCR alpha and beta sequencing. TCR-seq was estimated to cover only approximately 6.6% of tumor T cells for alpha chains and around 13% for beta chains. Counts of ubiquitous and regional expanded TCRs correlated with counts of ubiquitous and regional nonsynonymous mutations, respectively. The tumor nonsynonymous mutation count correlated with the number of expanded alpha and beta TCRs within the tumor.

The sequence was collected from a female donor with early-stage non-small cell lung cancer. The sample consisted of lung tumor tissue, taken at surgery. The V gene is TRBV28 and the J gene is TRBJ2-7; a tentative D match to TRBD1 spans 6 bases. The nucleotide sequence reads TGTGCCAGCAGTTTCTCGGGTCAGACAGGCTCCTACGAGCAGTACTTC. It specifies CASSFSGQTGSYEQYF. Outside the CDR3, residues come from the reference TRBV28 and TRBJ2-7 proteins, so the full variable domain is: DVKVTQSSRYLVKRTGEKVFLECVQDMDHENMFWYRQDPGLGLRLIYFSYDVKMKEKGDIPEGYSVSREKKERFSLILESASTNQTSMYLCASSFSGQTGSYEQYFGPGTRLTVT.